This T cell receptor beta chain came from a study of cytomegalovirus exposure and HLA in healthy donors. Regarding the study as a whole: Most TCR sequences were seen very rarely across donors, but some public TCRs occurred in many. There were 150 to 200 TCR beta chains listed as cytomegalovirus-associated. In vitro data verified a few CMV-associated chains as specific for CMV antigens.

Data came from immunoSEQ multiplex PCR; TCRdb stores just in-frame clones and leaves some out. The sample carries around 150,000 clones, about nine tenths recorded once. This clone came up once. Its antigen is not known. This CDR3 has 15 residues. V gave up 7 bases and J gave up 4 bases, with 20 bases separating them. Germline CDR1 MNHNY, CDR2 SVGAGI (reference sequence). Donors were drawn from the approximately 120-subject validation cohort, separate from the roughly 670-subject first cohort. Sequencing used PBMCs. This receptor was obtained from a woman under 30 in good health and CMV-seropositive. The chain has TRBV6-6 and TRBJ2-7; possible D gene TRBD1, 6 bases. The CDR3 spells CASTQGNFQQYEQYF. CDR3 nucleotides: TGTGCCAGCACCCAGGGGAACTTTCAACAATACGAGCAGTACTTC.